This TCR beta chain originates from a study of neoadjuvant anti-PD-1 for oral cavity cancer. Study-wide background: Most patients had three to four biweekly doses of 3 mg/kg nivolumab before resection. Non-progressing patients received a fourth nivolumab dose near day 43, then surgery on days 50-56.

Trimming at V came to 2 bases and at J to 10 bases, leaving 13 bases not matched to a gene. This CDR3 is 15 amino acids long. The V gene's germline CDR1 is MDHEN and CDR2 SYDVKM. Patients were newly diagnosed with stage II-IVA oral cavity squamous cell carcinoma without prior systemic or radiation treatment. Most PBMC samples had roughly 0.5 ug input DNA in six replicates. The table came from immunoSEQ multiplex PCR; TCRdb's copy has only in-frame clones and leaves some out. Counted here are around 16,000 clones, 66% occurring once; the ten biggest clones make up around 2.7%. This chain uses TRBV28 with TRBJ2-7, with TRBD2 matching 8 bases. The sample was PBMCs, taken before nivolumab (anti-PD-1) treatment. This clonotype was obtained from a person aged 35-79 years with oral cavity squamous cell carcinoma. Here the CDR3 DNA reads TGTGCCAGCAGTTTAAGGACTAGCACGCCCTTCGGACAGTACTTC. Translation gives CASSLRTSTPFGQYF.